These T cell receptor beta chains were read from a single sample in a study of blood T cells in healthy people across ages. TCRdb reprocessed the 5' RACE reads via MiXCR and lists one record per CDR3 protein. The sample holds 1.2 million to 1.5 million distinct CDR3 sequences; around 55% are singletons and the top ten take 6.5% to 8.5%. Sequencing was performed on blood. These receptors were taken from a man aged 18 to 30 in good health. Each CDR3 is given without its conserved first and last residue.

CDR3aa: ASSQVLGYTEAF
len: 12
v_gene: TRBV14
j_gene: TRBJ1-1

CDR3aa: SASAGLQSSYNEQF
len: 14
v_gene: TRBV20-1
j_gene: TRBJ2-1

CDR3aa: ASSEAAGHSYEQY
len: 13
v_gene: TRBV6-1
j_gene: TRBJ2-7

CDR3aa: ASSQEAGGTANTGELF
len: 16
v_gene: TRBV14
j_gene: TRBJ2-2

CDR3aa: SAPLGQGAGEQY
len: 12
v_gene: TRBV20-1
j_gene: TRBJ2-4

CDR3aa: SAGLAGGRADTQY
len: 13
v_gene: TRBV29-1
j_gene: TRBJ2-3

CDR3aa: ASSLAINSYEQY
len: 12
v_gene: TRBV7-2
j_gene: TRBJ2-7

CDR3aa: SAPSSGYNEQF
len: 11
v_gene: TRBV20-1
j_gene: TRBJ2-1

CDR3aa: ASSPSRPPY
len: 9
v_gene: TRBV7-2
j_gene: TRBJ2-5

CDR3aa: ASSYVGDRPYT
len: 11
v_gene: TRBV6-5
j_gene: TRBJ1-2

CDR3aa: ASSLEALRGEDNQPQH
len: 16
v_gene: TRBV5-1
j_gene: TRBJ1-5